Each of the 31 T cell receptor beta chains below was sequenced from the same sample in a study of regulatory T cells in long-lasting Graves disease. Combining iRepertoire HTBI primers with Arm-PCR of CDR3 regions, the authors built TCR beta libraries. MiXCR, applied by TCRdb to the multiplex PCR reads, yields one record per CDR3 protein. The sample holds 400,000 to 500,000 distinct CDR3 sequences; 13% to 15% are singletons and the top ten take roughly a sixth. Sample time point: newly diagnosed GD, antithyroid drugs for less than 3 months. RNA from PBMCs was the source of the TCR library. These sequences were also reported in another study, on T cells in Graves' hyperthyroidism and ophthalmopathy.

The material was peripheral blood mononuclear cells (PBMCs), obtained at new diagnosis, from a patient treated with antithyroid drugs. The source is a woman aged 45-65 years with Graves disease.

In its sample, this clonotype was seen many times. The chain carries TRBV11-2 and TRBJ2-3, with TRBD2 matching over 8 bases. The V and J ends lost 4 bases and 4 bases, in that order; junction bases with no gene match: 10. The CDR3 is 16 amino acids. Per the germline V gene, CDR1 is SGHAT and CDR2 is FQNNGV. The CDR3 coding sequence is TGTGCCAGCAGCTCTATACGCGGGAGGCGGGCAGATACGCAGTATTTT. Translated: CASSSIRGRRADTQYF. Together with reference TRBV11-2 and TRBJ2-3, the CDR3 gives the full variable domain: EAGVAQSPRYKIIEKRQSVAFWCNPISGHATLYWYQQILGQGPKLLIQFQNNGVVDDSQLPKDRFSAERLKGVDSTLKIQPAKLEDSAVYLCASSSIRGRRADTQYFGPGTRLTVL.

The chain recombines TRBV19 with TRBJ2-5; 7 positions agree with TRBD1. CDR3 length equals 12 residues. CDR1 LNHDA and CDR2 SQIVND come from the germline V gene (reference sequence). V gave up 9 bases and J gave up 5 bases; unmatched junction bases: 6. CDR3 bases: TGTGCCAGCAACGACAGGGATGAGACCCAGTACTTC. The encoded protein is CASNDRDETQYF.

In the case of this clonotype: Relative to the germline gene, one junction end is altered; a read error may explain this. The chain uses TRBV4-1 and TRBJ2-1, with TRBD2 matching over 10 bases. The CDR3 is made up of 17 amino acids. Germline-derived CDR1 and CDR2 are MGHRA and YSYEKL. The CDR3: CASSQGAGGPTYNEKFF. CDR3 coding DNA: TGCGCCAGCAGCCAAGGAGCGGGAGGGCCGACTTACAATGAGAAGTTCTTC.

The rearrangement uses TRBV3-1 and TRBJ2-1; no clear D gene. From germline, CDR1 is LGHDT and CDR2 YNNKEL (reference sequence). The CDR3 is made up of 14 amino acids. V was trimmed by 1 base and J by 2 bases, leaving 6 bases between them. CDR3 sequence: CASSQVPPYNEQFF. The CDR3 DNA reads TGTGCCAGCAGCCAAGTCCCGCCCTACAATGAGCAGTTCTTC.

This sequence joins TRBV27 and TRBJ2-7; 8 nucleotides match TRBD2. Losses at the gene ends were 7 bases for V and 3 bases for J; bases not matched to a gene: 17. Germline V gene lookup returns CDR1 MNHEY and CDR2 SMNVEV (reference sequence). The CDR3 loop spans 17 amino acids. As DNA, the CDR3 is TGTGCCAGCACCCCGAACGGGGGGGGACTAGTCGTCTACGAGCAGTACTTC. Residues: CASTPNGGGLVVYEQYF.

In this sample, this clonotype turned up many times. The CDR3 bases are TGTGCCAGCAGCTCCCAAGCGGGAGGGCCCCCCAATGAGCAGTTCTTC. It is translated as CASSSQAGGPPNEQFF. The chain carries TRBV7-9 and TRBJ2-1; 10 bases map to TRBD2. The germline V gene encodes CDR1 SEHNR and CDR2 FQNEAQ (reference sequence). The length of the CDR3 is 16 residues. Trimming took 4 bases from V and 6 from J; bases not matched to a gene: 9.

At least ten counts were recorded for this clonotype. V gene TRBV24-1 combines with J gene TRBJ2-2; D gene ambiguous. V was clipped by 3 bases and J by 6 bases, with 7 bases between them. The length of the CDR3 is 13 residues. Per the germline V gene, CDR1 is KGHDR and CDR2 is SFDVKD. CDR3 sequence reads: CATSDLRSGELFF. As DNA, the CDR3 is TGTGCCACCAGTGATCTAAGGTCCGGGGAGCTGTTTTTT.

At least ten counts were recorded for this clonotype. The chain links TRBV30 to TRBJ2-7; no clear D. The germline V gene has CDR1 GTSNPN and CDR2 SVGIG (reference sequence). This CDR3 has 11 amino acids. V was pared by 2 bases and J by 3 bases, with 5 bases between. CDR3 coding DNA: TGTGCCTGGAGTCAGGTCTACGAGCAGTACTTC. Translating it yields CAWSQVYEQYF.

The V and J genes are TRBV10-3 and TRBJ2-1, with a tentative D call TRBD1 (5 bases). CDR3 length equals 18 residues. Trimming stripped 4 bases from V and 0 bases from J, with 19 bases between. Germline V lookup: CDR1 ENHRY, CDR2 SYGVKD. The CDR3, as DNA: TGTGCCATCAGTGGATACTCGACAGAGCTCTTCTCCTACAATGAGCAGTTCTTC. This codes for CAISGYSTELFSYNEQFF.

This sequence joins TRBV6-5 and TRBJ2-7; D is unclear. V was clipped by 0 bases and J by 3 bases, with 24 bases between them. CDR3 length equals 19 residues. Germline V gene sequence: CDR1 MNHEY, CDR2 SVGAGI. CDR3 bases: TGTGCCAGCAGTTACTCGACCCCCTCTCGAAGGTCAAGCCGCTACGAGCAGTACTTC. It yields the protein CASSYSTPSRRSSRYEQYF.

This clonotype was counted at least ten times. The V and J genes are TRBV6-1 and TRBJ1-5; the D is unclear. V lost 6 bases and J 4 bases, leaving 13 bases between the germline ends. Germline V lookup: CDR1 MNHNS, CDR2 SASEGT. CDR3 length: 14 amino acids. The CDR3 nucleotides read TGTGCCAGCAGCCCTACCGCCCTTAATCAGCCCCAGCATTTT. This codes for CASSPTALNQPQHF.

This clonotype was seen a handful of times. The CDR3 coding sequence is TGTGCCAGCAGCCAACAGGGAGCCGGGACAGGGGGCAGCGAGCAGTACTTC. Protein product: CASSQQGAGTGGSEQYF. The V call is TRBV3-1, the J call TRBJ2-7, with TRBD1 matching 12 bases. The CDR3 runs to 17 residues. Germline V CDR1 and CDR2: LGHDT, YNNKEL (reference sequence). Trimming at V came to 2 bases and at J to 6 bases, leaving 11 bases not matched to a gene.

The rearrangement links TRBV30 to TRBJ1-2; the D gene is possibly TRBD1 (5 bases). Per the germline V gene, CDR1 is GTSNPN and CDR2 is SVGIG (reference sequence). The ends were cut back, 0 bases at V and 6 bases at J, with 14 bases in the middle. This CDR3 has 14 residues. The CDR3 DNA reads TGTGCCTGGAGTGTATCGTCAGGGATGGATGGCTACACCTTC. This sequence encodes CAWSVSSGMDGYTF. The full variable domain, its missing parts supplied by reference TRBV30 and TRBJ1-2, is SQTIHQWPATLVQPVGSPLSLECTVEGTSNPNLYWYRQAAGRGLQLLFYSVGIGQISSEVPQNLSASRPQDRQFILSSKKLLLSDSGFYLCAWSVSSGMDGYTFGSGTRLTVV.

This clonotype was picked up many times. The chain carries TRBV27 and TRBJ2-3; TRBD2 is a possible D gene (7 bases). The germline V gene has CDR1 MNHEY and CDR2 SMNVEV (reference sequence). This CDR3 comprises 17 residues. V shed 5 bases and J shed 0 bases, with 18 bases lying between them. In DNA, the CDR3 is TGTGCCAGCAGTCTAGGTACGGGGGGCACAAGCACAGATACGCAGTATTTT. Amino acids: CASSLGTGGTSTDTQYF.

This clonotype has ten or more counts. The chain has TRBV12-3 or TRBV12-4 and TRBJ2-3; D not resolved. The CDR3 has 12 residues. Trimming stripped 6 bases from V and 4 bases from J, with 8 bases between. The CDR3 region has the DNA TGTGCCAGCAGGTCTCGTTCAGATACGCAGTATTTT. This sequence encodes CASRSRSDTQYF.

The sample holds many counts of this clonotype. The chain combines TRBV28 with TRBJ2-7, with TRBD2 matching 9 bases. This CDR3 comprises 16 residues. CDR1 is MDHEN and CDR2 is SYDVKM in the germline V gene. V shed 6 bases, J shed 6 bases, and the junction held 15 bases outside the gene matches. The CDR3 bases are TGTGCCAGCAGGAGGAGAACGCGGGAGGGCGGGGTCGAGCAGTACTTC. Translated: CASRRRTREGGVEQYF.

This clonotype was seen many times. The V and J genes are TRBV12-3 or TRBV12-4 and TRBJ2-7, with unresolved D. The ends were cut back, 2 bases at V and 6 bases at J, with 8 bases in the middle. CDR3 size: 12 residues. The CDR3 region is CASSLSHIEQYF. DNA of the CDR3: TGTGCCAGCAGTTTAAGCCATATCGAGCAGTACTTC.

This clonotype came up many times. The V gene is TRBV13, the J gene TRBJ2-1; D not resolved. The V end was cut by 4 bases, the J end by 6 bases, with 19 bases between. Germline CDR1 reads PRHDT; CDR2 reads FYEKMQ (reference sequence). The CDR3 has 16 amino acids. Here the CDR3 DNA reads TGTGCCAGCAGCTCCCCGACTGGGCTCCGGCCCAATGAGCAGTTCTTC. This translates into CASSSPTGLRPNEQFF.

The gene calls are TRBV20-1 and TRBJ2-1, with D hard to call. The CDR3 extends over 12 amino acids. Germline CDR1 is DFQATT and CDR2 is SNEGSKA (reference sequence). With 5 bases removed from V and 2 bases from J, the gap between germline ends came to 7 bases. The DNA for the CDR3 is TGCAGTGCTTTAATGCCCTACAATGAGCAGTTCTTC. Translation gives CSALMPYNEQFF.

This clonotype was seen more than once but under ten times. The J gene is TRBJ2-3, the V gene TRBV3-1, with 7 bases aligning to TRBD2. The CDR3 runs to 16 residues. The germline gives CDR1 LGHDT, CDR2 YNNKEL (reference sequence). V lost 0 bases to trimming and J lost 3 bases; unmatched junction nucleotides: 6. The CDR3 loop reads CASSQDLAGLTDTQYF. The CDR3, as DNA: TGTGCCAGCAGCCAAGACTTAGCGGGCTTGACAGATACGCAGTATTTT.

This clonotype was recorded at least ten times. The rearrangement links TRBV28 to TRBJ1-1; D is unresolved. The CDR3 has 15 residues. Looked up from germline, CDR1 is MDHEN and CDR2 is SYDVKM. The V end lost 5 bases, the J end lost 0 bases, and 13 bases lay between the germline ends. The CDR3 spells CASSRPESLNTEAFF. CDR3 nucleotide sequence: TGTGCCAGCAGTCGTCCGGAAAGCCTGAACACTGAAGCTTTCTTT.

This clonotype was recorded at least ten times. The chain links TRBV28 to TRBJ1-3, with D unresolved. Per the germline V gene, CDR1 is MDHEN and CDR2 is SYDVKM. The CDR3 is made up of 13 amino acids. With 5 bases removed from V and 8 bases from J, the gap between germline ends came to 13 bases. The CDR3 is CASSPSYLDTIYF. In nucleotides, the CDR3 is TGTGCCAGCAGTCCGTCTTACTTGGACACCATATATTTT.

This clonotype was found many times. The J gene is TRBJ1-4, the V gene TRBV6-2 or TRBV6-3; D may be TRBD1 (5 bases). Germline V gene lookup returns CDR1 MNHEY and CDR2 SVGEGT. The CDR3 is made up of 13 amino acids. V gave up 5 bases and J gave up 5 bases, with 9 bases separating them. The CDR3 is CASSDRLNEKLFF. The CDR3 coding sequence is TGTGCCAGCAGTGACAGACTGAATGAAAAACTGTTTTTT.

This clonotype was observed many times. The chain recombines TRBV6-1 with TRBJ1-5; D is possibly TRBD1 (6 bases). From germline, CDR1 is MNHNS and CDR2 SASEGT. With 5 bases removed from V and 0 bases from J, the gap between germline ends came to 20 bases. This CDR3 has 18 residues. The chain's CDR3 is CASSKTPRGRYSNQPQHF. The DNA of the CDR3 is TGTGCCAGCAGTAAAACCCCCAGGGGCCGATATAGCAATCAGCCCCAGCATTTT.

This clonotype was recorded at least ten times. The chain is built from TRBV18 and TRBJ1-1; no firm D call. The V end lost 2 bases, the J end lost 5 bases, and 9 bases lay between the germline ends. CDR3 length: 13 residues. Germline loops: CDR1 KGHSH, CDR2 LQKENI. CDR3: CASSPARSTEAFF. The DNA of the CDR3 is TGTGCCAGCTCACCAGCACGCAGTACTGAAGCTTTCTTT.

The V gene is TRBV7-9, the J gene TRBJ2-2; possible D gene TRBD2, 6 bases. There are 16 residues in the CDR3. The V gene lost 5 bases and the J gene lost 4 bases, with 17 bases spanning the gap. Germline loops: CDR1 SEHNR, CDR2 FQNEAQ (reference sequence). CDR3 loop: CASSPVLAFATGELFF. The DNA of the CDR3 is TGTGCCAGCAGCCCCGTACTAGCTTTTGCCACCGGGGAGCTGTTTTTT.

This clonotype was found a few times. The CDR3 loop reads CASNKFHPPDPSYEQYF. The CDR3 DNA reads TGTGCCAGCAACAAATTCCATCCCCCGGACCCCTCCTACGAGCAGTACTTC. The chain uses TRBV7-9 and TRBJ2-7; no clear D gene. Between the trimmed V and J ends, which lost 7 bases and 0 bases, there was a span of 22 bases. Germline V gene lookup returns CDR1 SEHNR and CDR2 FQNEAQ (reference sequence). The length of the CDR3 is 17 residues.

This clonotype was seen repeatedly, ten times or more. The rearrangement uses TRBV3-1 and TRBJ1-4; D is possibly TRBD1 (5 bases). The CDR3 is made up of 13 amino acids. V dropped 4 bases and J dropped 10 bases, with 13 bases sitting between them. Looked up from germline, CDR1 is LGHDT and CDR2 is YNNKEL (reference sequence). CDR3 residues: CASSPRTGAKLFF. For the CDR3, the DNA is TGTGCCAGCAGCCCTCGAACCGGGGCAAAACTGTTTTTT.

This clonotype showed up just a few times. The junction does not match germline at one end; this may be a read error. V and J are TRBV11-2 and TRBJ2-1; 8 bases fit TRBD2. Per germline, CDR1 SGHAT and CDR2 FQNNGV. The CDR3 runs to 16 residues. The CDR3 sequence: CASSQVMSGSFYEQFF. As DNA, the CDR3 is TGCGCCAGCAGCCAAGTCATGAGCGGGAGTTTCTATGAGCAGTTCTTC.

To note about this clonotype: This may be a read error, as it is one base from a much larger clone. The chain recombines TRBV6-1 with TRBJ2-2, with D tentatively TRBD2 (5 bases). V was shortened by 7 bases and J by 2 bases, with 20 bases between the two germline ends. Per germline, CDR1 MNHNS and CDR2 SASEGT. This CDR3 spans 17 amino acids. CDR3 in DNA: TGTGCCAGCACCATCCGGCGAGCGGTGGGAAACACCGGGGAGCTGTTTTTT. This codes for CASTIRRAVGNTGELFF.

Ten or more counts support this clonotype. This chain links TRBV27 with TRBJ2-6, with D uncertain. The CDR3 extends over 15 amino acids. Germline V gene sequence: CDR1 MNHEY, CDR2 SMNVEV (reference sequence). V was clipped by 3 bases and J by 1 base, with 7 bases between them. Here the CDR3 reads CASSLIGSGANVLTF. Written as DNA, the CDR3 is TGTGCCAGCAGTTTGATCGGGTCTGGGGCCAACGTCCTGACTTTC.